The source of this T cell receptor (beta chain) is a study of blood T cell repertoires in COVID-19. Study information: COVID-19 samples, acute and convalescent, were from the United States, Italy and Spain.

Clones were sequenced by immunoSEQ multiplex PCR, and TCRdb holds only the in-frame ones, with some missing. Of some 78,000 clones listed, 90% are singletons. With 4 bases removed from V and 2 bases from J, the gap between germline ends came to 12 bases. Germline V gene lookup returns CDR1 MGHRA and CDR2 YSYEKL. The CDR3 is 14 residues long. The receptor's source is an elderly woman with active or convalescent COVID-19. This rearrangement joins TRBV4-1 to TRBJ2-7; TRBD1 is a possible D gene (6 bases). Sample: peripheral blood. This CDR3 is CASSPLTGTYEQYF. The DNA of the CDR3 is TGCGCCAGCAGCCCCTTGACAGGTACCTACGAGCAGTACTTC.